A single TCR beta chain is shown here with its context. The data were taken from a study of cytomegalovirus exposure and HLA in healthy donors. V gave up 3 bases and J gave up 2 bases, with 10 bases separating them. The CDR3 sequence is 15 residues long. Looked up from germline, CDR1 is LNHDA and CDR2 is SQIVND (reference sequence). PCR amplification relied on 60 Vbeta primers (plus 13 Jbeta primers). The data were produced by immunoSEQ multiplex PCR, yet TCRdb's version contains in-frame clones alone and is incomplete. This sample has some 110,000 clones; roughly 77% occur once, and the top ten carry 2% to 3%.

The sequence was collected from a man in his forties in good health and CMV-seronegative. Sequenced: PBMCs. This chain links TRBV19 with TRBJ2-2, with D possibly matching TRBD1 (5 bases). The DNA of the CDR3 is TGTGCCAGTAGTATTAGGGGTATAAACACCGGGGAGCTGTTTTTT. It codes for CASSIRGINTGELFF.